The clone carrying this TCR beta chain was seen a handful of times. The time point is: pre-sensitization, week 0. Treatment defined: therapeutic diphenylcyclopropenone sensitization with weekly scalp DPC. V lost 4 bases and J lost 9; bases outside the gene matches: 9. Germline-derived CDR1 and CDR2 are SGHTA and FQGNSA. CDR3 length equals 15 residues. This entry comes from a study of human T cells and chemical hapten exposure. The overall study: Upper-back patches of 0.01% DPC were read at 6 days.

The library put unique molecular identifiers onto individual cDNA molecules. MiXCR, applied by TCRdb to the RACE reads, yields one record per CDR3 protein. The sample consists of roughly 100,000 distinct CDR3 sequences, 12% of them appearing once. The sample in question was whole blood, obtained in connection with sensitization to the hapten diphenylcyclopropenone (DPC). The TCR comes from a woman between 45 and 60 years old with alopecia areata. Some clones in this sample may be carry-over from other donors' samples. The chain has TRBV7-2 and TRBJ2-1, with 10 bases fitting TRBD2. CDR3 sequence: CASSSSGSGLGEQFF. As DNA, the CDR3 is TGTGCCAGCAGCTCTAGCGGGAGCGGCTTGGGTGAGCAGTTCTTC.